The clone carrying this TCR beta chain appeared many times. Its antigen is still unknown. The missing CDR3 end, 3 residues past where the read stops, is filled in from the germline J gene. The CDR3 is 12 amino acids. Deletions cut 5 bases from V and 7 bases from J, with 14 bases between. CDR1 is SQVTM, CDR2 ANQGSEA, per germline. Patients and controls were mostly of Caucasian heritage. The sample originates from a study of T cell clonality in common variable immunodeficiency. Method: immunoSEQ multiplex PCR; TCRdb's copy keeps in-frame clones and lacks some. This sample comprises some 25,000 clones, none seen once only. Study-wide points: TCRbeta clonality was increased in CVID versus healthy controls. Common variable immunodeficiency TCR beta sequences reportedly had fewer deletions and N-nucleotide insertions.

The source of this sequence is a human donor with common variable immunodeficiency. This sequence joins TRBV29-1 and TRBJ1-2; D is perhaps TRBD1 (5 bases). Material: peripheral blood mononuclear cells. Partial CDR3 DNA: TGCAGCGTTCCTCCGAGGGGCGGTGGC. Translating gives CSVPPRGGG. The CDR3, in full, reads CSVPPRGGGYTF. The full variable domain, with the rest looked up from reference TRBV29-1 and TRBJ1-2, is SAVISQKPSRDICQRGTSLTIQCQVDSQVTMMFWYRQQPGQSLTLIATANQGSEATYESGFVIDKFPISRPNLTFSTLTVSNMSPEDSSIYLCSVPPRGGGYTFGSGTRLTVV.